This section outlines one T cell receptor beta chain sequence together with its context. Its antigen is still unknown. There are no base qualities to consult, and no much larger clone falls within one base. The data stem from a study of T cell changes during pregnancy in multiple sclerosis (dated by TCRdb to about 2019). Regarding the complete study: In women with multiple sclerosis, the researchers looked at how the T cell repertoire shifted as pregnancy progressed.

V is pruned by 7 bases and J by 3 bases, leaving 10 bases of the junction without a gene match. The germline V gene gives CDR1 as MNHNS and CDR2 as SASEGT. The CDR3 sequence holds 15 residues, the cysteine and phenylalanine included. Only the CDR3 DNA stays, 45 bases, in frame from base 1. Receptor libraries were prepared by the immunoSEQ multiplex PCR assay. The source is immuneACCESS, and TCRdb retained only in-frame sequences with V and J called. Part of the clones is not carried over; for the studies checked, unresolved V genes explain less than half of this, and the remainder is unexplained. For this sample the table gives about 80,000 clones, of which about 90% were detected only once. The top ten clones comprise about 2.8% of the sample.

The sequence links TRBV6-1 to TRBJ2-7; 9 bases in the middle match TRBD1. Sequencing used peripheral blood, obtained before pregnancy. This TCR was sampled from a female donor with multiple sclerosis, enrolled in a pregnancy study. The CDR3 protein: CASITGTGYFYEQYF. The bases read TGTGCCAGCATCACCGGGACAGGGTATTTCTACGAGCAGTACTTC.